The 21 T cell receptor beta chains listed next were all sequenced from one sample in a study of blood T cells in healthy people across ages. The second PCR ran about 6 to 12 cycles with a sample-barcoded 5' primer and J-beta primers. TCRdb ran MiXCR on the 5' RACE reads and lists one entry per CDR3 protein. Of 910,000 or so distinct CDR3 sequences in the sample, roughly 51% are singletons; the top ten hold around 21%. The sample was blood. The receptors here all came from an older woman in good health.

The CDR3 region has the DNA TGTGCCAGCAGCCAAACTCCCGTCTCCGCCCAGTTCTTC. This gives the protein CASSQTPVSAQFF. This chain connects TRBV11-2 to TRBJ2-1; no reliable D call. The germline CDR1 and CDR2 sequences are SGHAT and FQNNGV. V was pared by 5 bases and J by 13 bases, with 18 bases between. This CDR3 has 13 residues. Drawing the rest from reference TRBV11-2 and TRBJ2-1, the complete variable domain is EAGVAQSPRYKIIEKRQSVAFWCNPISGHATLYWYQQILGQGPKLLIQFQNNGVVDDSQLPKDRFSAERLKGVDSTLKIQPAKLEDSAVYLCASSQTPVSAQFFGPGTRLTVL.

The rearrangement joins TRBV6-5 to TRBJ2-1; 10 bases line up with TRBD2. CDR3 length equals 17 residues. The germline gives CDR1 MNHEY, CDR2 SVGAGI. The ends lost 0 bases at V and 3 bases at J; junction bases unmatched: 5. CDR3: CASSYSRSSGSYNEQFF. The CDR3 DNA follows: TGTGCCAGCAGTTACTCGAGGTCTAGCGGGAGCTACAATGAGCAGTTCTTC.

The chain couples TRBV12-3 or TRBV12-4 to TRBJ2-7, with 8 nucleotides matching TRBD2. The CDR3 sequence is 14 residues long. V shed 5 bases and J 7 bases; nucleotides not matched to a gene: 10. The CDR3 sequence is CASSVLAGYNEQYF. The CDR3 DNA reads TGTGCCAGCAGTGTCCTAGCGGGTTACAATGAGCAGTACTTC.

This clonotype has more than one count but fewer than ten. The chain combines TRBV6-5 with TRBJ2-4, with TRBD1 as a possible D gene (7 bases). Germline V lookup: CDR1 MNHEY, CDR2 SVGAGI. The CDR3 consists of 17 residues. Trimming took 4 bases from V and 4 from J, leaving 20 bases between them. This CDR3 reads CASSSGRKGQIKNIQYF. For the CDR3, the DNA is TGTGCCAGCAGTTCGGGGAGGAAGGGACAGATTAAAAACATTCAGTACTTC.

The CDR3 DNA reads as TGTGCCAGCAGCGACCGTAGGAGCAATCAGCCCCAGCATTTT. It specifies CASSDRRSNQPQHF. The chain couples TRBV9 to TRBJ1-5; D is undetermined. Trimming took 3 bases from V and 1 from J, leaving 8 bases between them. The germline gives CDR1 SGDLS, CDR2 YYNGEE. The CDR3 length is 14 residues.

This clonotype has only a few counts. V is TRBV27 and J is TRBJ2-4, with D perhaps given as TRBD1 or TRBD2 (6 bases each). The better agreement between TRBJ2-7 and the DNA end casts doubt on the J call. This CDR3 is built from 14 residues. Germline CDR1 is MNHEY and CDR2 is SMNVEV (reference sequence). The CDR3 bases are TGTGCCAGCTCCCCGGGGGCACCAGTCTACGAGCAGTACTTC. Translating gives CASSPGAPVYEQYF.

The chain has TRBV12-3 or TRBV12-4 and TRBJ2-7; D is perhaps TRBD1 (6 bases). The ends were cut back, 4 bases at V and 3 bases at J, with 10 bases in the middle. The CDR3 covers 13 residues. The CDR3 spells CASSSTGYYEQYF. DNA of the CDR3: TGTGCCAGCAGTTCCACAGGGTACTACGAGCAGTACTTC.

The V gene is TRBV7-3, the J gene TRBJ2-5; weak D call: TRBD2 (6 bases). This CDR3 region has 14 residues. CDR1 SGHTA and CDR2 FQGTGA come from the germline V gene. Deletions cut 5 bases from V and 5 bases from J, with 15 bases between. Here the CDR3 DNA reads TGTGCCAGCAGCCTCCTGGGGGGTGTGGAGACCCAGTACTTC. Protein: CASSLLGGVETQYF.

This chain links TRBV4-2 with TRBJ1-4; tentatively, D is TRBD1 (6 bases). Trimming took 4 bases from V and 8 from J, leaving 17 bases between them. The CDR3 consists of 15 residues. The germline CDR1 and CDR2 sequences are LGHNA and YNFKEQ. DNA for the CDR3: TGTGCCAGCAGCCGGAGTCCAGGGGACGGGGAAAAACTGTTTTTT. Translated: CASSRSPGDGEKLFF.

V gene TRBV4-1 combines with J gene TRBJ2-5; TRBD2 aligns across 11 bases. The CDR3 has 16 residues. V was clipped by 0 bases and J by 7 bases; unmatched bases: 7. Germline lookup yields CDR1 MGHRA and CDR2 YSYEKL. The CDR3: CASSQDSPSGRSTQYF. Written as DNA, the CDR3 is TGCGCCAGCAGCCAAGATTCCCCTAGCGGGAGGTCGACCCAGTACTTC.

V and J are TRBV29-1 and TRBJ2-2; no clear D. The CDR3 runs to 14 residues. Looked up from germline, CDR1 is SQVTM and CDR2 is ANQGSEA. Trimming shortened V by 3 bases and J by 0 bases, and 8 bases separated the two germline ends. For the CDR3, the DNA is TGCAGCGTTGATTCAGATACGAACACCGGGGAGCTGTTTTTT. Its translation: CSVDSDTNTGELFF.

V and J are TRBV28 and TRBJ1-5; no reliable D call. Germline values: CDR1 MDHEN, CDR2 SYDVKM. The CDR3 sequence is 15 residues long. V was pared by 5 bases and J by 5 bases, with 16 bases between. The CDR3 reads CASSAPTDGDQPQHF. In DNA form, the CDR3 reads TGTGCCAGCAGTGCGCCGACGGACGGGGATCAGCCCCAGCATTTT.

This chain joins TRBV21-1 and TRBJ2-7; the tabulated D call, TRBD1, remains unverified against the DNA. TRBV21-1 is a pseudogene. CDR3 length equals 16 residues. The CDR3 sequence is CASCKAGQGFPYEQYF. Here the CDR3 DNA reads TGTGCCAGCTGCAAAGCGGGACAGGGATTCCCCTACGAGCAGTACTTC.

This clonotype was seen more than once but under ten times. This chain links TRBV27 with TRBJ2-3, with TRBD2 identical over 14 bases. Germline V gives CDR1 MNHEY, CDR2 SMNVEV (reference sequence). Trimming at V came to 5 bases and at J to 5 bases, leaving 6 bases not matched to a gene. The CDR3 is 16 amino acids. The CDR3 DNA is TGTGCCAGCAGTACGACTAGCGGGAGGGCAAAAGATACGCAGTATTTT. Protein: CASSTTSGRAKDTQYF.

The genes are TRBV28 and TRBJ1-4; no firm D call. The CDR3 is 12 amino acids. V was shortened by 5 bases and J by 11 bases, with 12 bases between the two germline ends. Germline V CDR1 and CDR2: MDHEN, SYDVKM. The CDR3 region is CASSAHGFKLFF. CDR3 sequence (DNA): TGTGCCAGCAGTGCTCACGGATTTAAACTGTTTTTT.

This chain joins TRBV4-2 and TRBJ2-7; 7 nucleotides agree with TRBD2. Trimming removed 5 bases from V and 3 bases from J; junction bases left unmatched: 7. CDR1 and CDR2 (germline): LGHNA, YNFKEQ. CDR3 length: 14 residues. The CDR3 coding sequence is TGTGCCAGCAGCGGAGCGGGGAGCAACTACGAGCAGTACTTC. As protein: CASSGAGSNYEQYF.

The rearrangement links TRBV4-1 to TRBJ2-3, with D possibly matching TRBD2 (5 bases). Trimming removed 4 bases from V and 4 bases from J, with 12 bases in between. The CDR3 sequence is 14 residues long. The germline CDR1 and CDR2 sequences are MGHRA and YSYEKL. The chain's CDR3 is CASSPPGVADTQYF. CDR3 DNA: TGCGCCAGCAGCCCCCCCGGGGTAGCAGATACGCAGTATTTT.

This clonotype was recorded a few times. J is TRBJ2-3 and V is TRBV28; D unclear. CDR1 and CDR2 from the germline V gene are MDHEN and SYDVKM. The CDR3 totals 14 residues. Trimming took 5 bases from V and 2 from J, leaving 11 bases between them. DNA of the CDR3: TGTGCCAGCAGTCCTTTCACCACCACAGATACGCAGTATTTT. This encodes CASSPFTTTDTQYF.

CDR3 sequence: CSVLTGTGGYNEQFF. The CDR3 DNA reads TGCAGCGTCCTTACCGGGACAGGTGGTTACAATGAGCAGTTCTTC. This sequence joins TRBV29-1 and TRBJ2-1; TRBD1 agrees at 8 bases. The germline V gene encodes CDR1 SQVTM and CDR2 ANQGSEA. V shed 6 bases, J shed 4 bases, and the junction held 11 bases outside the gene matches. The CDR3 totals 15 residues.

The rearrangement links TRBV7-2 to TRBJ1-1; D is unresolved. The CDR3 has 13 residues. Trimming removed 5 bases at V and 2 bases at J, with 9 bases between. Per germline, CDR1 SGHTA and CDR2 FQGNSA. The CDR3 here is CASSLQRNTEAFF. In DNA, the CDR3 is TGTGCCAGCAGCCTTCAGAGAAACACTGAAGCTTTCTTT.

V usage is TRBV4-3 and J usage is TRBJ2-7; D unresolved. The J call may be in error: the DNA end matches TRBJ2-5 better. Per germline, CDR1 LGHNA and CDR2 YSLEER. CDR3 length: 16 residues. The CDR3 region is CASSQNIGHFKGTQYF. DNA for the CDR3: TGCGCCAGCAGCCAGAACATAGGGCATTTTAAGGGGACCCAGTACTTC.